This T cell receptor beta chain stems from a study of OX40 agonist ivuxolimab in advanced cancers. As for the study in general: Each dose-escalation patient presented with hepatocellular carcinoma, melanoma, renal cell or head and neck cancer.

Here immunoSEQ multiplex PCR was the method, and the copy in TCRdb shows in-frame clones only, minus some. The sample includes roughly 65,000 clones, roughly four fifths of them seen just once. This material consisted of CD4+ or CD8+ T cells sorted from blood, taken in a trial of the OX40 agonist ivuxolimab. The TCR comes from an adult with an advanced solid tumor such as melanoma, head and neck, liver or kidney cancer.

CDR3 nucleotides: TGTGCCTGGGGGACAGGGGGCAACACAGATACGCAGTATTTT. Protein: CAWGTGGNTDTQYF. The chain has TRBV30 and TRBJ2-3; 12 nucleotides match TRBD1. The CDR3 is 14 amino acids. The V gene end was trimmed by 5 bases and the J gene end by 2 bases; junction bases not matched to a gene: 2. Per germline, CDR1 GTSNPN and CDR2 SVGIG (reference sequence).